These T cell receptor beta chains were read from a single sample in a study of early T cells in non-severe SARS-CoV-2 infection. Each CDR3 protein gets one entry after TCRdb re-called the 5' RACE reads with MiXCR. The sample lists tens of thousands of distinct CDR3 sequences; around an eighth were seen once. Sequenced material: whole blood. These receptors all come from an adult who was a healthcare worker with PCR-confirmed SARS-CoV-2 infection or an uninfected control (not recorded which). The CDR3 runs from the conserved cysteine through the conserved F or W. The D gene is left open where the match is weak. Size tells how often a clone was seen (once, few, many) or the class of an expanded clone, and some rows leave it out.

d_gene	j_gene	abundance	v_gene	CDR3nt	CDR3aa
.	TRBJ2-7	few	TRBV2	TGTGCCAGCGAGACATCGACCTCCTACGAGCAGTACTTC	CASETSTSYEQYF
TRBD1	TRBJ2-7	many	TRBV28	TGTGCCAGCAGTTCCCGAGGGGGCCGCGAGCAGTACTTC	CASSSRGGREQYF
.	TRBJ2-7	.	TRBV27	TGTGCCAGCAACGCAGGAGGGGGCTACGAGCAGTACTTC	CASNAGGGYEQYF
.	TRBJ2-5	.	TRBV19	TGTGCCAGTAGTATGATGAGGGGCGTCGAGACCCAGTACTTC	CASSMMRGVETQYF
TRBD1	TRBJ2-2	few	TRBV24-1	TGTGCCACCAGTGGACGGACAGGGGTTATGACCGGGGAGCTGTTTTTT	CATSGRTGVMTGELFF
TRBD1	TRBJ1-6	.	TRBV6-6	TGTGCCAGCAGTTACGGGGACAGTTATTCACCCCTCCACTTT	CASSYGDSYSPLHF
TRBD2	TRBJ2-3	few	TRBV5-1	TGCGCCAGCGGATTCGGGACTAGCGCAGACCCCCGGAGTACGCAGTATTTT	CASGFGTSADPRSTQYF
.	TRBJ1-4	few	TRBV6-6	TGTGCCAGCAGTCCTTCTAATGAAAAACTGTTTTTT	CASSPSNEKLFF
TRBD1	TRBJ1-5	many	TRBV20-1	TGCAGTGTCCCCCAGACAGGGACTAGCAATCAGCCCCAGCATTTT	CSVPQTGTSNQPQHF
TRBD2	TRBJ2-7	few	TRBV12-3/TRBV12-4	TGTGCCAGCAGTTTTTTGGCGGGAGGGCCGGGCGAGCAGTACTTC	CASSFLAGGPGEQYF
TRBD1	TRBJ2-1	.	TRBV6-5	TGTGCCAGCAGTTACTCTGGACAGGGTTACAATGAGCAGTTCTTC	CASSYSGQGYNEQFF
.	TRBJ2-5	few	TRBV7-2	TGTGCCAGCAGCTTAAACAAGTTTCGGGAGACCCAGTACTTC	CASSLNKFRETQYF
.	TRBJ1-2	few	TRBV18	TGTGCCAGCTCACCACCCCCCCCGGGGGCGCGCGGCTACACCTTC	CASSPPPPGARGYTF
TRBD1	TRBJ1-1	many	TRBV3-1	TGTGCCAGCAGCCAAGACCGGGGACAGGGTGCGAACACTGAAGCTTTCTTT	CASSQDRGQGANTEAFF
TRBD2	TRBJ2-2	.	TRBV5-1	TGCGCCAGCAGCTTGGCACTAGCGGGAACCGGGGAGCTGTTTTTT	CASSLALAGTGELFF
TRBD1	TRBJ1-2	many	TRBV12-3/TRBV12-4	TGTGCCAGCAGTACCTCCGGGACAGGGGACTGGAACTATGGCTACACCTTC	CASSTSGTGDWNYGYTF
.	TRBJ2-1	.	TRBV10-3	TGTGCCATCAGTCTGGAAGGGTTTGGTAATGAGCAGTTCTTC	CAISLEGFGNEQFF
TRBD2	TRBJ2-7	many	TRBV20-1	TGCAGTGCTGGGGGGGTGAACGGGCAGTACTTC	CSAGGVNGQYF
.	TRBJ1-6	few	TRBV3-1	TGTGCCAGCAGCCTGGGGGGGAGGTCACCCCTCCACTTT	CASSLGGRSPLHF
.	TRBJ2-6	.	TRBV18	TGTGCCAACTCACCACGCAACGGACCCTCTGGGGCCAACGTCCTGACTTTC	CANSPRNGPSGANVLTF
.	TRBJ2-2	.	TRBV29-1	TGCAGCGTTGAAGAAAACACCGGGGAGCTGTTTTTT	CSVEENTGELFF
.	TRBJ2-1	few	TRBV4-2	TGTGCCAGCAGCCAAGATAGGATCAGGGGCAATGAGCAGTTCTTC	CASSQDRIRGNEQFF
.	TRBJ2-7	once	TRBV19	TGTGCCAGTAGTAGCATGGTTCCCTCCTACGAGCAGTACTTC	CASSSMVPSYEQYF
.	TRBJ2-1	many	TRBV6-1	TGTGCCAGTGAGGGGTTCTCCTACAATGAGCAGTTCTTC	CASEGFSYNEQFF
.	TRBJ2-1	few	TRBV7-2	TGTGCCAGCAGCTTAGTGAGGCACATTTACGCACTCTTC	CASSLVRHIYALF
.	TRBJ2-7	.	TRBV29-1	TGCAGCGTCACCCGAAGGGGCGAGCAGTACTTC	CSVTRRGEQYF
.	TRBJ2-6	few	TRBV2	TGTGCCATTTCCGGGGGCTCTGGGGCCAACGTCCTGACTTTC	CAISGGSGANVLTF
TRBD2	TRBJ2-3	few	TRBV29-1	TGCAGCGTCTCTATAGCGGGACGAAGCACAGATACGCAGTATTTT	CSVSIAGRSTDTQYF
.	TRBJ2-1	.	TRBV5-6	TGTGCCAGCAGCTTCCTGAACAATGAGCAGTTCTTC	CASSFLNNEQFF
TRBD1	TRBJ2-7	.	TRBV11-2	TGTGCCAGCAGCCCCTGGAGTCGGGACAGCTCCTACGAGCAGTACTTC	CASSPWSRDSSYEQYF
.	TRBJ2-7	many	TRBV15	TGTGCCACCAGCAGAGAGGGACAGCAGTACTTC	CATSREGQQYF
TRBD2	TRBJ2-7	many	TRBV7-9	TGTGCCAGCAGCTCGACAATCGAAGCTAGCGGGCCTACCTACGAGCAGTACTTC	CASSSTIEASGPTYEQYF
TRBD1	TRBJ2-7	many	TRBV7-6	TGCGCCAGCAGCTGGGACAGCTCCTACGAGCAGTACTTC	CASSWDSSYEQYF
TRBD2	TRBJ2-7	many	TRBV6-5	TGTGCCAGCAGTCTTCGGGTAGCGGGAGCGGCCTACGAGCAGTACTTC	CASSLRVAGAAYEQYF
TRBD1	TRBJ1-2	.	TRBV11-2	TGTGCCAGCAGCTTAGAAGGACAGGGAGATGGCTACACCTTC	CASSLEGQGDGYTF
.	TRBJ1-6	few	TRBV3-1	TGTGCCAGCAGCCACAAAACCGGGACGGATAATTCACCCCTCCACTTT	CASSHKTGTDNSPLHF
.	TRBJ2-7	many	TRBV7-8	TGTGCCAGCAGCTTAATCCTTCTGACGGGACCAGGAGTCAACGAGCAGTACTTC	CASSLILLTGPGVNEQYF
.	TRBJ2-7	.	TRBV4-1	TGCGCCAGCAGCCAGACTGGGTTGGTGGACGAGCAGTACTTC	CASSQTGLVDEQYF
.	TRBJ1-5	many	TRBV12-3/TRBV12-4	TGTGCCAGCAGTTCGGCGGGGAACAATCAGCCCCAGCATTTT	CASSSAGNNQPQHF
.	TRBJ2-4	few	TRBV10-3	TGTGCCATCAGTGAGTCGGGAAGCCAGGACCAAAACATTCAGTACTTC	CAISESGSQDQNIQYF
.	TRBJ1-1	few	TRBV29-1	TGCAGCGTCGGAAGTCCCCCGAGAGAAGCTTTCTTT	CSVGSPPREAFF
.	TRBJ2-1	few	TRBV11-2	TGTGCCAGCAGCCGGTGGACTTATGAGCAGTTCTTC	CASSRWTYEQFF
.	TRBJ1-5	many	TRBV2	TGTGCCAGCAGAGACACCAATCAGCCCCAGCATTTT	CASRDTNQPQHF
.	TRBJ1-1	.	TRBV6-5	TGTGCCAGTAACTCTGGGGGGACCGGGGGCACTGAAGCTTTCTTT	CASNSGGTGGTEAFF
TRBD1	TRBJ2-6	many	TRBV20-1	TGCAGTGCTAGAGGCTCAGGGGGCTCTGGGGCCAACGTCCTGACTTTC	CSARGSGGSGANVLTF
TRBD2	TRBJ2-4	.	TRBV11-2	TGTGCCAGCAGGCCATTCTCCGGGACTAGCGGGACGTCTAGCATTCAGTACTTC	CASRPFSGTSGTSSIQYF
TRBD1	TRBJ2-5	.	TRBV29-1	TGCAGCGTTGAAACAGACAGGGTGCTGGAGACCCAGTACTTC	CSVETDRVLETQYF
.	TRBJ2-5	few	TRBV13	TGTGCCAGCAGCCCCCCGAGCATAGAGACCCAGTACTTC	CASSPPSIETQYF
.	TRBJ1-5	.	TRBV20-1	TGCAGTGCTAAACAGGGCAATCAGCCCCAGCATTTT	CSAKQGNQPQHF
.	TRBJ2-1	few	TRBV19	TGTGCCAGTAGTAAGGACGCTAGCTCCTACAATGAGCAGTTCTTC	CASSKDASSYNEQFF
.	TRBJ2-3	many	TRBV5-1	TGCGCCAGCAGCTCGAGTGTCCTCCACACAGATACGCAGTATTTT	CASSSSVLHTDTQYF
.	TRBJ1-1	many	TRBV6-5	TGTGCCAGCAGTTCCCGTCCCGGGGGCACTGAAGCTTTCTTT	CASSSRPGGTEAFF
.	TRBJ2-3	.	TRBV19	TGTGCCAGTAGTACGAGGACCCTCGGGGATACGCAGTATTTT	CASSTRTLGDTQYF
TRBD1	TRBJ1-1	.	TRBV2	TGTGCCAGCAGTGAACAGGGGGCGAACACTGAAGCTTTCTTT	CASSEQGANTEAFF
.	TRBJ1-5	.	TRBV6-1	TGTGCCAGCAGTGAAGGCTCTTACCAGCCCCAGCATTTT	CASSEGSYQPQHF